This T cell receptor (beta chain) was captured in a study of T-cell reconstitution after alpha-beta-depleted transplantation in children. CDR3 size: 14 residues. Unique molecular identifiers were built into the TCRbeta library. One entry per CDR3 protein results from TCRdb running MiXCR on the PCR reads. The sample lists 250,000 to 300,000 distinct CDR3 sequences, roughly 12% occurring once. A few counts support this clonotype. The origin of this receptor is a male patient between 2 and 15 years old who had a stem cell transplant for chronic granulomatous disease, so the T cells may come from the graft donor. The chain employs TRBV21-1 and TRBJ1-1; no check of the table's D call, TRBD1, against the DNA was made. TRBV21-1 is reported as a pseudogene. The material was peripheral blood, obtained 180 days after TCRalphabeta/CD19-depleted stem cell transplant. Written as DNA, the CDR3 is TGTGCGCGCTGGGGGGGATATCGAGACACTGAAGCTTTCTTT. Translated: CARWGGYRDTEAFF.